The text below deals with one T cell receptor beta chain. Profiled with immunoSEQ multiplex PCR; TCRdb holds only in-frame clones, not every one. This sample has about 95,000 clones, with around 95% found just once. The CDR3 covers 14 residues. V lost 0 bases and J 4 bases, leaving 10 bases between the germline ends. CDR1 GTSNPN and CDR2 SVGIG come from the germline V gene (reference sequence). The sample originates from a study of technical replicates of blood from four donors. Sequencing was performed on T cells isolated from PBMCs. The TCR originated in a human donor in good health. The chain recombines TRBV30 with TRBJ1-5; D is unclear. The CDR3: CAWSVSQRNQPQHF. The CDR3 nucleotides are TGTGCCTGGAGTGTAAGTCAACGGAATCAGCCCCAGCATTTT.